One and the same sample provided the 9 T cell receptor beta chains below, sequenced in a study of CD8+ T cells in alopecia areata. Extracted RNA was reverse transcribed into cDNA, the sequencing template. The data were produced by immunoSEQ multiplex PCR, yet TCRdb's version contains in-frame clones alone and is incomplete. The sample yields 150,000 to 200,000 clones, 55% to 65% seen once. Sequenced material: CD4+ T cells sorted from blood. Every receptor here comes from a human donor in good health.

Only a few counts were recorded for this clone. The rearrangement uses TRBV21-1 and TRBJ1-3. TRBV21-1 represents a pseudogene. CDR3 length: 16 residues. CDR3 residues: CASKLPPGPSGNTIYF. CDR3 nucleotide sequence: TGTGCCAGCAAATTACCTCCGGGCCCCTCTGGAAACACCATATATTTT.

A few counts support this clone. The chain has TRBV5-6 and TRBJ1-5, with TRBD1 as a possible D gene (6 bases). The CDR3 sequence is 14 residues long. Germline loops: CDR1 SGHDT, CDR2 YYEEEE. Trimming took off 1 base at V and 5 bases at J, with 10 bases between the two ends. CDR3 sequence (DNA): TGTGCCAGCAGCTTGAGGACAGCTTATCAGCCCCAGCATTTT. It specifies CASSLRTAYQPQHF.

The chain has TRBV5-6 and TRBJ2-7, with D unresolved. This CDR3 has 13 residues. V gave up 5 bases and J gave up 7 bases, with 16 bases separating them. Germline lookup yields CDR1 SGHDT and CDR2 YYEEEE. The DNA for the CDR3 is TGTGCCAGCAGAGGCCGGAACGCCTGGGAGCAGTACTTC. Residues: CASRGRNAWEQYF.

The chain couples TRBV5-4 to TRBJ2-2; 9 positions match TRBD1. This CDR3 comprises 16 residues. V was pared by 0 bases and J by 5 bases, with 5 bases of the junction left unmatched. Germline V gene data show CDR1 as SGHNT and CDR2 as YYREEE (reference sequence). The CDR3 protein is CASSLAGQGRTGELFF. Written as DNA, the CDR3 is TGTGCCAGCAGCTTGGCGGGACAGGGTAGAACCGGGGAGCTGTTTTTT.

V and J are TRBV29-1 and TRBJ2-1; D gene unclear. Trimming cost V 6 bases and J 8 bases, with 17 bases left between them. Germline assignment: CDR1 SQVTM and CDR2 ANQGSEA. CDR3 length: 13 residues. For the CDR3, the DNA is TGCAGCGTCCGCCTAGGGCTTTTCGATGAGCAGTTCTTC. Its translation: CSVRLGLFDEQFF.

V gene TRBV11-2 combines with J gene TRBJ2-2, with D unclear. The V and J ends lost 6 bases and 5 bases respectively, with 10 bases between them. CDR1 and CDR2 from the germline V gene are SGHAT and FQNNGV. The CDR3 is 13 amino acids. The CDR3 loop is CASRLGWTGELFF. The CDR3 DNA reads as TGTGCCAGCAGATTGGGATGGACCGGGGAGCTGTTTTTT.

The chain links TRBV6-6 to TRBJ2-7, with D possibly being TRBD2 (6 bases). Germline V gives CDR1 MNHNY, CDR2 SVGAGI (reference sequence). The CDR3 is 15 residues long. V shed 0 bases and J shed 7 bases, with 16 bases lying between them. CDR3 DNA sequence: TGTGCCAGCAGTTACTCTGGAGGGTTACTGCAGGAGCAGTACTTC. Protein sequence: CASSYSGGLLQEQYF.

The V call is TRBV29-1, the J call TRBJ2-3; D ambiguous. V was shortened by 6 bases and J by 3 bases, with 7 bases between the two germline ends. Germline assignment: CDR1 SQVTM and CDR2 ANQGSEA. The CDR3 contains 11 residues. Here the CDR3 reads CSVQRTDTQYF. In DNA, the CDR3 is TGCAGCGTCCAGAGGACAGATACGCAGTATTTT.

This clone was picked up a small number of times. The gene calls are TRBV6-6 and TRBJ2-7, with 9 bases fitting TRBD2. Losses at the gene ends were 2 bases for V and 0 bases for J; bases not matched to a gene: 5. Germline V CDR1 and CDR2: MNHNY, SVGAGI (reference sequence). The CDR3 is 16 residues long. The DNA of the CDR3 is TGTGCCAGCAGTTACGCCGGGACTAGCAGCTCCTACGAGCAGTACTTC. Encoded protein: CASSYAGTSSSYEQYF.